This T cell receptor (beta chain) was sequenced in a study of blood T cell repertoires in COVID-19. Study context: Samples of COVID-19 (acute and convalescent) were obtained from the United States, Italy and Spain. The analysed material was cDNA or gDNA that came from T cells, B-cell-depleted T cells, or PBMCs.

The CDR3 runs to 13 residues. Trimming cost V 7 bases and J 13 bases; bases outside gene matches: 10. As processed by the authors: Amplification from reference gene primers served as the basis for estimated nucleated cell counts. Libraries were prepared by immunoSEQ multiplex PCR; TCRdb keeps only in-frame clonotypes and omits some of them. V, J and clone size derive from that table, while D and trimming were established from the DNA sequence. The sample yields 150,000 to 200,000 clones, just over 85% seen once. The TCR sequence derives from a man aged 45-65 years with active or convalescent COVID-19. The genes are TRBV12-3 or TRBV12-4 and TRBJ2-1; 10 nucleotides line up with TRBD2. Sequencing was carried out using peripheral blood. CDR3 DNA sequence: TGTGCCAGCACCTTCCAAGCGGGAGGGGACCAGTTCTTC. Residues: CASTFQAGGDQFF.